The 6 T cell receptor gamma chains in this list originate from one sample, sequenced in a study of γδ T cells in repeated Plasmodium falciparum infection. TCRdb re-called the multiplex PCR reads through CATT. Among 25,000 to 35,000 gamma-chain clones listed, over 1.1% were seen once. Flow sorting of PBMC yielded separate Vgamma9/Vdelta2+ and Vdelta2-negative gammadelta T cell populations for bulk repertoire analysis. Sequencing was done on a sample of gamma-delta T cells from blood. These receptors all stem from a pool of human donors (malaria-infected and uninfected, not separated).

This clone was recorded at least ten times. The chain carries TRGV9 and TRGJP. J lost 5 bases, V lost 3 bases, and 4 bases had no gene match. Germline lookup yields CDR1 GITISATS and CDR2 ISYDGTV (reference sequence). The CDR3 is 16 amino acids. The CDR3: CALWEKKELGKKIKVF. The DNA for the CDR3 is TGTGCCTTGTGGGAGAAAAAAGAGTTGGGCAAAAAAATCAAGGTATTT.

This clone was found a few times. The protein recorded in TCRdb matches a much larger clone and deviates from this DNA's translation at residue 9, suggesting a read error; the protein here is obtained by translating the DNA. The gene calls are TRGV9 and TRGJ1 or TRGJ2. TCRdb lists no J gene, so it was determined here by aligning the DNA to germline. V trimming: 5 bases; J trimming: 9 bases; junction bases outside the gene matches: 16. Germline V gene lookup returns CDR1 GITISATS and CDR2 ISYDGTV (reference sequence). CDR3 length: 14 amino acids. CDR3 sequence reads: CALWVTSKDFKKLF. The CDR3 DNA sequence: TGTGCCTTGTGGGTGACCTCCAAGGACTTTAAGAAACTCTTT.

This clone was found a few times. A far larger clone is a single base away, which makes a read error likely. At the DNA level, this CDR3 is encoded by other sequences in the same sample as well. The CDR3 DNA reads as TGTGCCTTGTGGGAGGTTACACTTCAAGAGTTGGGCAAAAAAATCAAGGTATTC. Translation: CALWEVTLQELGKKIKVF. No J gene call was made, and the V gene is TRGV9. The CDR3 sequence is 18 residues long. Germline V gene lookup returns CDR1 GITISATS and CDR2 ISYDGTV (reference sequence).

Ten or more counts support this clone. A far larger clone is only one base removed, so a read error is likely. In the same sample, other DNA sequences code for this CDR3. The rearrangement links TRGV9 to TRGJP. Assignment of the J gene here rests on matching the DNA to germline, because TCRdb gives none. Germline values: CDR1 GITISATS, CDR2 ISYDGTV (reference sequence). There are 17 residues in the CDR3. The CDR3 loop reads CALWEVSGELGKKIKVF. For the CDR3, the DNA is TGCGCCTTGTGGGAGGTTTCTGGAGAGTTGGGCAAAAAAATCAAGGTATTT.

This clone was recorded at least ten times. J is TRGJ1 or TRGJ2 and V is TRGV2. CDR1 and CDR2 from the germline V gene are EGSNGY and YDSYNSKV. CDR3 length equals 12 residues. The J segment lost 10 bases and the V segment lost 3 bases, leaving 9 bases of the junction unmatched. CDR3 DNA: TGTGCCACCTGGGACCGGCACTTAAAGAAACTCTTT. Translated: CATWDRHLKKLF.

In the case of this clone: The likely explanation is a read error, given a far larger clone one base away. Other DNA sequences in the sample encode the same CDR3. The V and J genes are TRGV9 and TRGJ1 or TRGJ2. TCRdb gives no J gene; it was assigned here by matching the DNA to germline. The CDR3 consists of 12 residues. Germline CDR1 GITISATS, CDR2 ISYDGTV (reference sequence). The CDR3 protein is CALWEPRVKKLF. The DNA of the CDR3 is TGTGCTTTGTGGGAGCCCCGAGTGAAGAAACTCTTT.